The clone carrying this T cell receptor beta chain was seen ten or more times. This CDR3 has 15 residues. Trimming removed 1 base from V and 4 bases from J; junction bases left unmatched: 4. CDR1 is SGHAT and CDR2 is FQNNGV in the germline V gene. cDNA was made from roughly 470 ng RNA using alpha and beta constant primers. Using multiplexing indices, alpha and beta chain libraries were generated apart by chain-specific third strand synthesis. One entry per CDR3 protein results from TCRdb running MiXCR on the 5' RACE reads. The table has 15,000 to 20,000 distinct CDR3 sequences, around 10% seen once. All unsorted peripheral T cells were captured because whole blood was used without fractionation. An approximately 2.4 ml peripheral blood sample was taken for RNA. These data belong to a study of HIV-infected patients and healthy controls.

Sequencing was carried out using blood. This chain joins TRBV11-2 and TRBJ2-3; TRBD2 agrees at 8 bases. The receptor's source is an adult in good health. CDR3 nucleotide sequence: TGTGCCAGCAGCTTAGGTGCGGGAGGCGCAGATACGCAGTATTTT. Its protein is CASSLGAGGADTQYF.